Each of the 4 T cell receptor beta chains below was sequenced from the same sample in a study of graft-versus-host responses after intestinal transplantation. These receptors have no known antigen. Only in-frame clones appear in the TCRdb table, and some are missing; sequencing was by immunoSEQ multiplex PCR. This sample has around 95,000 clones, with roughly 87% found just once. Here the sequenced sample was unstimulated CD4+ T cells sorted from spleen or lymph node cells, taken before transplant. These receptors were obtained from a human donor who was the organ donor for an intestinal transplant.

CDR3 nucleotide sequence: TGTGCCAGCAGCTTGGCCCGGGGGCGCACAGATACGCAGTATTTT. Amino acids: CASSLARGRTDTQYF. The gene calls are TRBV5-5 and TRBJ2-3, with D perhaps given as TRBD1 or TRBD2 (6 bases each). CDR3 size: 15 residues. CDR1 and CDR2 (germline): SGHKS, YYEKEE (reference sequence). Trimming pared 0 bases from V and 1 base from J, leaving 9 bases between.

This clone showed up just a few times. The gene calls are TRBV6-6 and TRBJ2-7; weak D call: TRBD1 (6 bases). The CDR3 is 12 residues long. Trimming took 8 bases from V and 4 from J, leaving 12 bases between them. Germline CDR1 MNHNY, CDR2 SVGAGI (reference sequence). The CDR3 loop is CASVSQGYEQYF. The CDR3 bases are TGTGCCAGCGTTTCACAGGGTTACGAGCAGTACTTC.

V gene TRBV7-9 combines with J gene TRBJ2-3; D remains ambiguous. Trimming stripped 1 base from V and 3 bases from J, with 17 bases between. The germline V gene has CDR1 SEHNR and CDR2 FQNEAQ (reference sequence). This CDR3 has 17 amino acids. Here the CDR3 DNA reads TGTGCCAGCAGCTTAGGTGTAATGGGGTATTCGACAGATACGCAGTATTTT. Its protein product is CASSLGVMGYSTDTQYF.

The chain combines TRBV6-5 with TRBJ2-1, with a weak D call TRBD2 (5 bases). The CDR3 is made up of 13 amino acids. The V and J ends lost 6 bases and 6 bases respectively, with 12 bases between them. The V gene's germline CDR1 is MNHEY and CDR2 SVGAGI. This CDR3 is CASSRGQLNEQFF. The CDR3 nucleotides read TGTGCCAGCAGCCGGGGTCAGCTCAATGAGCAGTTCTTC.